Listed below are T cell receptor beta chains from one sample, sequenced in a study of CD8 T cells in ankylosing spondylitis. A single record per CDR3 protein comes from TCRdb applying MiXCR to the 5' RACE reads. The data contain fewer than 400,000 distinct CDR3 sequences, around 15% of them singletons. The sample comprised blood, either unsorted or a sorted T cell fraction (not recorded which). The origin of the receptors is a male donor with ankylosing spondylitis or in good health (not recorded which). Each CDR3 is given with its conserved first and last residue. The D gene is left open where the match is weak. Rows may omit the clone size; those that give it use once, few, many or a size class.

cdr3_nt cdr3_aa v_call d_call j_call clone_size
TGTGCCAGCAGTGAAGAGGCGGGAGGATACAATGAGCAGTTCTTC CASSEEAGGYNEQFF TRBV2 TRBD2 TRBJ2-1 NA
TGCGCCAGCAGCCCTTTATTAGCGGGGGGCGAAAATGAGCAGTTCTTC CASSPLLAGGENEQFF TRBV5-1 TRBD2 TRBJ2-1 many
TGTGCCAGCAGGGCAGACAATCAGCCCCAGCATTTT CASRADNQPQHF TRBV12-3/TRBV12-4 NA TRBJ1-5 NA
TGTGCCAGCAGTCCCACACCGGGACAGCGGTATAATTCACCCCTCCACTTT CASSPTPGQRYNSPLHF TRBV27 TRBD1 TRBJ1-6 NA
TGTGCCAGCAGGCGCCTCAGGACTGTGAACACTGAAGCTTTCTTT CASRRLRTVNTEAFF TRBV6-1 NA TRBJ1-1 few
TGTGCCAGCAGTTCCCTAAACACCATATATTTT CASSSLNTIYF TRBV12-3/TRBV12-4 NA TRBJ1-3 few
TGTGCCACCAGCAGAGCAAGCTCCTACAATGAGCAGTTCTTC CATSRASSYNEQFF TRBV15 NA TRBJ2-1 few
TGTGCCAGCAGCAAACCAGGACAGGGGTCTGAAGCTTTCTTT CASSKPGQGSEAFF TRBV21-1 NA TRBJ1-1 once
TGTGCCAGCAGCCAAGAAATGCTAGGGAGCTCTGGGGCCAACGTCCTGACTTTC CASSQEMLGSSGANVLTF TRBV4-2 NA TRBJ2-6 NA
TGCGCCAGCAGCGTTGGACGGACAACTAATGAAAAACTGTTTTTT CASSVGRTTNEKLFF TRBV5-1 NA TRBJ1-4 few
TGCAGTGCTAGGGACCTCAACAGGGTCGGAACTGAAGCTTTCTTT CSARDLNRVGTEAFF TRBV20-1 NA TRBJ1-1 few